These 21 T cell receptor beta chains were sequenced from one sample in a study of PD-1 blockade in classical Hodgkin lymphoma. Some clones are missing from TCRdb's copy, which holds only in-frame ones; the method was immunoSEQ multiplex PCR. The sample lists about 32,000 clones, roughly nine tenths occurring once. Time point in this sample: newly diagnosed, previously untreated cHL patient sample. Out of thawed PBMCs, magnetic negative selection purified CD4+ T cells. The specimen sequenced was CD4+ T cells from blood. The receptors shown here come from a human donor with classical Hodgkin lymphoma.

The V call is TRBV5-1, the J call TRBJ2-1; D is unresolved. Germline assignment: CDR1 SGHRS and CDR2 YFSETQ. The V and J ends lost 2 bases and 2 bases respectively, with 11 bases between them. The CDR3 runs to 15 residues. CDR3: CASSFKERTYNEQFF. CDR3 DNA sequence: TGCGCCAGCAGCTTCAAGGAGAGAACCTACAATGAGCAGTTCTTC.

This chain uses TRBV5-1 with TRBJ2-1; 9 bases fit TRBD2. Germline CDR1 is SGHRS and CDR2 is YFSETQ. This CDR3 contains 15 residues. Trimming cost V 6 bases and J 6 bases; bases outside gene matches: 10. The DNA of the CDR3 is TGCGCCAGCATCTCGGAACTAGCGGGCCCCAATGAGCAGTTCTTC. It translates to CASISELAGPNEQFF. Variable domain in full (rest from reference TRBV5-1 and TRBJ2-1): KAGVTQTPRYLIKTRGQQVTLSCSPISGHRSVSWYQQTPGQGLQFLFEYFSETQRNKGNFPGRFSGRQFSNSRSEMNVSTLELGDSALYLCASISELAGPNEQFFGPGTRLTVL.

The V call is TRBV30, the J call TRBJ2-2; D remains ambiguous. The germline V gene has CDR1 GTSNPN and CDR2 SVGIG (reference sequence). V gave up 0 bases and J gave up 7 bases, with 9 bases separating them. The CDR3 totals 13 residues. This chain's CDR3 is CAWSVIRDGELFF. The CDR3 coding sequence is TGTGCCTGGAGTGTAATTAGGGACGGGGAGCTGTTTTTT. Full variable domain (missing parts from reference TRBV30 and TRBJ2-2): SQTIHQWPATLVQPVGSPLSLECTVEGTSNPNLYWYRQAAGRGLQLLFYSVGIGQISSEVPQNLSASRPQDRQFILSSKKLLLSDSGFYLCAWSVIRDGELFFGEGSRLTVL.

This clone was detected a few times. The rearrangement joins TRBV18 to TRBJ1-5, with D hard to call. Between the trimmed V and J ends, which lost 3 bases and 2 bases, there was a span of 8 bases. CDR1 and CDR2 from the germline V gene are KGHSH and LQKENI. This CDR3 spans 14 amino acids. CDR3: CASSPRSGNQPQHF. DNA of the CDR3: TGTGCCAGCTCACCTCGGTCCGGCAATCAGCCCCAGCATTTT.

This clone has a handful of counts. The rearrangement links TRBV2 to TRBJ1-1; possibly TRBD1 for D (5 bases). This CDR3 contains 12 residues. Per germline, CDR1 SNHLY and CDR2 FYNNEI. Trimming shortened V by 7 bases and J by 5 bases, and 11 bases separated the two germline ends. This CDR3 is CASNGGRTEAFF. For the CDR3, the DNA is TGTGCCAGCAATGGGGGAAGGACTGAAGCTTTCTTT. Full variable domain (outside the CDR3, taken from reference TRBV2 and TRBJ1-1): EPEVTQTPSHQVTQMGQEVILRCVPISNHLYFYWYRQILGQKVEFLVSFYNNEISEKSEIFDDQFSVERPDGSNFTLKIRSTKLEDSAMYFCASNGGRTEAFFGQGTRLTVV.

This chain uses TRBV19 with TRBJ1-1, with D uncertain. The V gene lost 3 bases and the J gene lost 1 base, with 6 bases spanning the gap. Germline CDR1 and CDR2: LNHDA and SQIVND (reference sequence). There are 13 residues in the CDR3. The CDR3 protein is CASSIAENTEAFF. Written as DNA, the CDR3 is TGTGCCAGTAGTATTGCGGAGAACACTGAAGCTTTCTTT.

V is TRBV2 and J is TRBJ1-5, with D perhaps TRBD1 (5 bases). The CDR3 totals 13 residues. V was clipped by 4 bases and J by 3 bases, with 7 bases between them. Germline CDR1 and CDR2: SNHLY and FYNNEI. The CDR3 DNA reads TGTGCCAGCAGTGGACAGTACAATCAGCCCCAGCATTTT. Residues: CASSGQYNQPQHF.

The CDR3 DNA is TGCGCCAGCAGTGGGGGCCCGAGCGGGAGGCCCTACAATGAGCAGTTCTTC. This translates into CASSGGPSGRPYNEQFF. This chain connects TRBV10-2 to TRBJ2-1, with TRBD2 matching over 9 bases. Germline trimming cut 4 bases from V and 2 bases from J; bases unmatched to any gene: 9. The CDR3 spans 17 residues. Germline V gives CDR1 WSHSY, CDR2 SAAADI.

V is TRBV10-1 and J is TRBJ1-1; D is undetermined. Trimming shortened V by 4 bases and J by 2 bases, and 8 bases separated the two germline ends. This CDR3 has 13 residues. Germline CDR1 WNHNN, CDR2 SYGVQD (reference sequence). The CDR3: CASSVKLNTEAFF. In DNA, the CDR3 is TGCGCCAGCAGTGTAAAATTAAACACTGAAGCTTTCTTT.

This CDR3 reads CASSYRSREEGNTIYF. The CDR3 DNA reads as TGTGCCAGCAGCTACCGGTCAAGGGAGGAGGGAAACACCATATATTTT. The chain uses TRBV7-9 and TRBJ1-3, with D uncertain. V lost 4 bases and J lost 4, with 17 bases in between. The V gene's germline CDR1 is SEHNR and CDR2 FQNEAQ (reference sequence). The CDR3 has 16 amino acids.

The chain employs TRBV6-1 and TRBJ2-1; D is unresolved. Trimming removed 3 bases at V and 7 bases at J, with 10 bases between. Germline assignment: CDR1 MNHNS and CDR2 SASEGT. CDR3 length equals 13 residues. The CDR3 nucleotides read TGTGCCAGCAGTGACGGCCAGTTTAATGAGCAGTTCTTC. Protein: CASSDGQFNEQFF.

The chain couples TRBV7-9 to TRBJ1-2; D remains ambiguous. Germline V gene lookup returns CDR1 SEHNR and CDR2 FQNEAQ (reference sequence). The V gene lost 4 bases and the J gene lost 0 bases, with 9 bases spanning the gap. The CDR3 runs 14 residues. CDR3: CASSSQQSNYGYTF. CDR3 bases: TGTGCCAGCAGCTCCCAACAGTCTAACTATGGCTACACCTTC.

The CDR3 here is CASSLSGGENTGELFF. Written as DNA, the CDR3 is TGTGCCAGCAGCTTAAGTGGCGGGGAGAACACCGGGGAGCTGTTTTTT. The J gene is TRBJ2-2, the V gene TRBV7-2; a possible D gene is TRBD2 (6 bases). The germline V gene encodes CDR1 SGHTA and CDR2 FQGNSA. The CDR3 has 16 amino acids. Trimming pared 2 bases from V and 1 base from J, leaving 11 bases between.

The V and J genes are TRBV28 and TRBJ2-1; D gene ambiguous. Trimming shortened V by 2 bases and J by 9 bases, and 17 bases separated the two germline ends. The germline gives CDR1 MDHEN, CDR2 SYDVKM. The CDR3 contains 15 residues. The DNA for the CDR3 is TGTGCCAGCAGTTTAGAGAAGCTACCCCTTCGTGAGCAGTTCTTC. Translation gives CASSLEKLPLREQFF.

The gene calls are TRBV25-1 and TRBJ1-2; D gene unclear. The ends were cut back, 3 bases at V and 4 bases at J, with 15 bases in the middle. The germline V gene encodes CDR1 MGHDK and CDR2 SYGVNS. The CDR3 totals 15 residues. CDR3 residues: CASSEGSRPGYGYTF. Written as DNA, the CDR3 is TGTGCCAGCAGTGAGGGCTCTCGGCCTGGCTATGGCTACACCTTC.

The chain combines TRBV5-4 with TRBJ2-5; TRBD2 matches 10 bases. The CDR3 is made up of 16 amino acids. The germline V gene encodes CDR1 SGHNT and CDR2 YYREEE (reference sequence). V gave up 0 bases and J gave up 5 bases; unmatched junction bases: 7. DNA for the CDR3: TGTGCCAGCAGCTTGGGGGCTAGCGGGAGCGGGGAGACCCAGTACTTC. Protein: CASSLGASGSGETQYF.

The chain uses TRBV2 and TRBJ2-7; 13 bases align to TRBD2. Unmatched junction bases numbered 8, after V lost 8 bases and J lost 4 bases. CDR3 length equals 15 residues. Germline CDR1 is SNHLY and CDR2 is FYNNEI. CDR3 loop: CASRAGLAGSYEQYF. CDR3 sequence (DNA): TGTGCCAGCCGCGCGGGACTAGCGGGATCATACGAGCAGTACTTC.

V gene TRBV10-2 combines with J gene TRBJ1-2; D remains unclear. CDR1 is WSHSY, CDR2 SAAADI, per germline. Trimming left V 6 bases short and J 2 bases short, with 16 bases between. The CDR3 covers 15 residues. The CDR3 DNA sequence: TGCGCCAGCAGGGCCCAGGCGGGCTCGAACTATGGCTACACCTTC. Protein sequence: CASRAQAGSNYGYTF.

V is TRBV9 and J is TRBJ2-5, with 7 bases identical to TRBD1. Trimming at V came to 4 bases and at J to 3 bases, leaving 9 bases not matched to a gene. The germline V gene has CDR1 SGDLS and CDR2 YYNGEE. This CDR3 is 15 amino acids long. The CDR3: CASSPGTEHKETQYF. CDR3 coding DNA: TGTGCCAGCAGCCCCGGGACAGAACATAAAGAGACCCAGTACTTC.

CDR3 protein: CASSLAGQGTNTIYF. For the CDR3, the DNA is TGTGCCAGCAGCTTAGCGGGCCAGGGAACGAACACCATATATTTT. This chain connects TRBV7-9 to TRBJ1-3, with D possibly matching TRBD1 (5 bases). Trimming took 0 bases from V and 7 from J, leaving 13 bases between them. Germline V gene sequence: CDR1 SEHNR, CDR2 FQNEAQ (reference sequence). This CDR3 is built from 15 residues.

This clone turned up a few times. The chain joins TRBV19 to TRBJ1-3; TRBD1 might be the D (5 bases). The V end was cut by 9 bases, the J end by 1 base, with 10 bases between. The CDR3 is 13 amino acids. The germline CDR1 and CDR2 sequences are LNHDA and SQIVND (reference sequence). CDR3 sequence reads: CASQGPSGNTIYF. The CDR3 DNA is TGTGCCAGCCAGGGTCCTTCTGGAAACACCATATATTTT.